These 20 T cell receptor beta chains share one sample of origin, sequenced in a study of CD4 T cells in relation to SARS-CoV-2 and coronaviruses. The unexposed donors gave CD4+ T cells in about 2010-2019, prior to COVID-19. Measured with immunoSEQ multiplex PCR; TCRdb has only the in-frame clones, and not every one. Of about 59,000 clones in the sample, roughly 88% were seen once. Sequenced sample: memory CD4+ T cells from PBMCs. All receptors derive from a human donor in good health.

This clone was observed a few times. This chain joins TRBV4-2 and TRBJ2-1, with 9 bases lining up with TRBD2. Losses at the gene ends were 0 bases for V and 8 bases for J; bases not matched to a gene: 14. Looked up from germline, CDR1 is LGHNA and CDR2 is YNFKEQ. There are 18 residues in the CDR3. CDR3 region: CASSQDPGAGGIADEQFF. As DNA, the CDR3 is TGTGCCAGCAGCCAAGACCCTGGAGCGGGAGGAATTGCCGATGAGCAGTTCTTC.

The chain uses TRBV5-1 and TRBJ2-1, with 7 bases fitting TRBD2. With V trimmed by 0 bases and J by 0 bases, 9 bases remained unmatched. Germline CDR1 reads SGHRS; CDR2 reads YFSETQ. This CDR3 contains 18 residues. DNA of the CDR3: TGCGCCAGCAGCTTGGGGTTCAGCCAGCGGGGCTCCTACAATGAGCAGTTCTTC. It specifies CASSLGFSQRGSYNEQFF.

This clone appeared a few times. The rearrangement links TRBV5-4 to TRBJ2-2; possibly TRBD1 or TRBD2 for D (5 bases each). V dropped 5 bases and J dropped 6 bases, with 20 bases sitting between them. Germline values: CDR1 SGHNT, CDR2 YYREEE (reference sequence). There are 16 residues in the CDR3. The CDR3 nucleotides are TGTGCCAGCAGTATTCAGAGGGGAATCCGTCCCGGGGAGCTGTTTTTT. It is translated as CASSIQRGIRPGELFF. Complete variable domain (other parts from reference TRBV5-4 and TRBJ2-2): ETGVTQSPTHLIKTRGQQVTLRCSSQSGHNTVSWYQQALGQGPQFIFQYYREEENGRGNFPPRFSGLQFPNYSSELNVNALELDDSALYLCASSIQRGIRPGELFFGEGSRLTVL.

The chain is built from TRBV7-2 and TRBJ2-1; 9 nucleotides align to TRBD2. The CDR3 loop spans 15 amino acids. The trim removed 1 base at V and 12 bases at J, leaving 10 bases unmatched. Per the germline V gene, CDR1 is SGHTA and CDR2 is FQGNSA. The CDR3 DNA reads TGTGCCAGCAGCTTAGGGGGTAGCGGGAGCCCAGGGCAGTTCTTC. Residues: CASSLGGSGSPGQFF.

The chain combines TRBV19 with TRBJ2-7; TRBD1 agrees at 10 bases. CDR3 length equals 15 residues. V lost 5 bases to trimming and J lost 7 bases; unmatched junction nucleotides: 11. CDR1 LNHDA and CDR2 SQIVND come from the germline V gene (reference sequence). Written as DNA, the CDR3 is TGTGCCAGTAGTTCGACCGGGACAGGGGTGCAAGAGCAGTACTTC. This encodes CASSSTGTGVQEQYF. The full variable domain, its missing parts supplied by reference TRBV19 and TRBJ2-7, is DGGITQSPKYLFRKEGQNVTLSCEQNLNHDAMYWYRQDPGQGLRLIYYSQIVNDFQKGDIAEGYSVSREKKESFPLTVTSAQKNPTAFYLCASSSTGTGVQEQYFGPGTRLTVT.

The V gene is TRBV5-1, the J gene TRBJ1-2; D ambiguous. V gave up 0 bases and J gave up 6 bases, with 6 bases separating them. The CDR3 has 12 amino acids. Germline-derived CDR1 and CDR2 are SGHRS and YFSETQ. For the CDR3, the DNA is TGCGCCAGCAGCTTGGGGCAAGATGGCTACACCTTC. Translated: CASSLGQDGYTF. The whole variable domain, filled in from reference TRBV5-1 and TRBJ1-2, reads KAGVTQTPRYLIKTRGQQVTLSCSPISGHRSVSWYQQTPGQGLQFLFEYFSETQRNKGNFPGRFSGRQFSNSRSEMNVSTLELGDSALYLCASSLGQDGYTFGSGTRLTVV.

The chain has TRBV11-2 and TRBJ1-2; TRBD1 is a possible D gene (5 bases). The CDR3 runs 17 residues. V was clipped by 5 bases and J by 2 bases, with 21 bases between them. Germline values: CDR1 SGHAT, CDR2 FQNNGV. The CDR3 coding sequence is TGTGCCAGCAGCCCACCGTGGCAGAGGGGAGGAAACTATGGCTACACCTTC. As protein: CASSPPWQRGGNYGYTF.

This clone has only one observation. V is TRBV28 and J is TRBJ2-6; D unresolved. This CDR3 has 14 residues. Germline lookup yields CDR1 MDHEN and CDR2 SYDVKM. Trimming stripped 5 bases from V and 1 base from J, with 6 bases between. The CDR3 sequence: CASSPQSGANVLTF. In nucleotides, the CDR3 is TGTGCCAGCAGTCCACAATCTGGGGCCAACGTCCTGACTTTC.

The chain recombines TRBV28 with TRBJ2-6, with 10 bases aligning to TRBD1. Germline CDR1 and CDR2: MDHEN and SYDVKM. The CDR3 is 19 residues long. Trimming cost V 4 bases and J 3 bases; bases outside gene matches: 12. Here the CDR3 DNA reads TGTGCCAGCAGTTCGAGTCCCGGGACAGGGGCGGGTGGGGCCAACGTCCTGACTTTC. As protein: CASSSSPGTGAGGANVLTF.

The V gene is TRBV19, the J gene TRBJ2-6; D not certain. This CDR3 has 17 residues. Germline lookup yields CDR1 LNHDA and CDR2 SQIVND (reference sequence). V was trimmed by 3 bases and J by 1 base, leaving 13 bases between them. CDR3: CASSIAHISSGANVLTF. In nucleotides, the CDR3 is TGTGCCAGTAGTATCGCCCATATATCGTCTGGGGCCAACGTCCTGACTTTC.

The chain combines TRBV14 with TRBJ2-1; 8 bases are a match to TRBD2. The germline V gene encodes CDR1 SGHDN and CDR2 FVKESK. The J segment lost 3 bases and the V segment lost 0 bases, leaving 7 bases of the junction unmatched. This CDR3 spans 17 amino acids. The CDR3 coding sequence is TGTGCCAGCAGCCAAGATTGGTGGCGGGGGGTCTACAATGAGCAGTTCTTC. This gives the protein CASSQDWWRGVYNEQFF. The whole variable domain, remainder taken from reference TRBV14 and TRBJ2-1, is EAGVTQFPSHSVIEKGQTVTLRCDPISGHDNLYWYRRVMGKEIKFLLHFVKESKQDESGMPNNRFLAERTGGTYSTLKVQPAELEDSGVYFCASSQDWWRGVYNEQFFGPGTRLTVL.

The CDR3 is CASSGPGPQETQYF. The DNA for the CDR3 is TGTGCCAGCAGCGGTCCGGGACCCCAAGAGACCCAGTACTTC. The rearrangement links TRBV7-9 to TRBJ2-5; the D gene could be TRBD1 or TRBD2 (5 bases each). V was cut by 5 bases and J by 1 base, with 11 bases left in between. Germline assignment: CDR1 SEHNR and CDR2 FQNEAQ (reference sequence). This CDR3 region has 14 residues.

V is TRBV7-3 and J is TRBJ2-7, with D possibly matching TRBD1 (6 bases). V was shortened by 2 bases and J by 3 bases, with 8 bases between the two germline ends. There are 13 residues in the CDR3. Germline V gene data show CDR1 as SGHTA and CDR2 as FQGTGA. CDR3 sequence reads: CASSLVGGYEQYF. In nucleotides, the CDR3 is TGTGCCAGCAGCTTAGTAGGGGGCTACGAGCAGTACTTC.

The chain carries TRBV6-5 and TRBJ2-5; 7 positions match TRBD1. The CDR3 is 16 amino acids. After removal of 2 bases from V and 5 bases from J, the junction contained 11 bases not matched to a gene. Germline loops: CDR1 MNHEY, CDR2 SVGAGI. CDR3 loop: CASSYGDRVMDETQYF. DNA for the CDR3: TGTGCCAGCAGTTACGGTGACAGGGTAATGGATGAGACCCAGTACTTC.

The chain combines TRBV4-1 with TRBJ2-7, with 7 bases identical to TRBD2. J gave up 0 bases and V 2 bases, and 4 bases lay outside the gene matches. CDR1 and CDR2 (germline): MGHRA, YSYEKL. The CDR3 sequence is 15 residues long. CDR3 coding DNA: TGCGCCAGCAGCCAAACGCGGGGGAGCTCCTACGAGCAGTACTTC. Translation gives CASSQTRGSSYEQYF.

This clone was seen more than once but under ten times. The J gene is TRBJ2-2, the V gene TRBV11-2; no definite D call. This CDR3 is built from 13 residues. The V end lost 5 bases, the J end lost 7 bases, and 11 bases lay between the germline ends. In germline, CDR1 is SGHAT, CDR2 FQNNGV. CDR3 DNA sequence: TGTGCCAGCAGCAAGACATTTAGCGGGGAGCTGTTTTTT. It translates to CASSKTFSGELFF.

This clone was seen a handful of times. The chain uses TRBV10-3 and TRBJ1-4; TRBD1 agrees at 7 bases. The CDR3 runs 14 residues. V lost 10 bases, J lost 7 bases, and 12 bases stayed unmatched. Germline V lookup: CDR1 ENHRY, CDR2 SYGVKD. The CDR3 here is CATRGGNRGEKLFF. DNA of the CDR3: TGTGCCACCAGGGGCGGGAACAGGGGTGAAAAACTGTTTTTT.

The V and J genes are TRBV19 and TRBJ2-1, with 7 bases aligning to TRBD2. Germline V gene sequence: CDR1 LNHDA, CDR2 SQIVND (reference sequence). The trim removed 4 bases at V and 6 bases at J, leaving 9 bases unmatched. The CDR3 runs 15 residues. In DNA, the CDR3 is TGTGCCAGTAGTACGAGGACTGGGGGGGTCAATGAGCAGTTCTTC. Its translation: CASSTRTGGVNEQFF.

The V and J genes are TRBV21-1 and TRBJ2-1; TRBD2, the table's D call, lacks a check against the DNA. TRBV21-1 counts as a pseudogene. The CDR3 loop spans 14 amino acids. CDR3 sequence: CASKTLPSYNEQFF. The CDR3 DNA reads TGTGCCAGTAAAACTCTCCCCTCCTACAATGAGCAGTTCTTC.

The J gene is TRBJ1-1, the V gene TRBV6-4; TRBD1 matches 8 bases. The CDR3 sequence is 15 residues long. V lost 2 bases to trimming and J lost 5 bases; unmatched junction nucleotides: 7. Germline V gene sequence: CDR1 MRHNA, CDR2 SNTAGT. This chain's CDR3 is CASSDTTGGRTEAFF. Written as DNA, the CDR3 is TGTGCCAGCAGTGACACAACAGGGGGAAGAACTGAAGCTTTCTTT.